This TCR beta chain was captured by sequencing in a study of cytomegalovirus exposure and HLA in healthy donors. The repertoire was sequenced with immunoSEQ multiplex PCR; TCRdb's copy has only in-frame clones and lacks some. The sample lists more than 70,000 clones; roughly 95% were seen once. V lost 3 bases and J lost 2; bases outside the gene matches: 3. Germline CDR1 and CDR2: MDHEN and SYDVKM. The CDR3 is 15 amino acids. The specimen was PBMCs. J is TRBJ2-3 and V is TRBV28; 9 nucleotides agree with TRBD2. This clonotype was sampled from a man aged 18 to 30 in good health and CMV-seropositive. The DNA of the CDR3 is TGTGCCAGCAGTTTGCCTAGCGGGATCACAGATACGCAGTATTTT. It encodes CASSLPSGITDTQYF.